The T cell receptor beta chain described here comes from a study of blood T cell repertoires in COVID-19. Libraries were prepared by immunoSEQ multiplex PCR; TCRdb keeps only in-frame clonotypes and omits some of them. The sample carries roughly 68,000 clones, roughly 88% recorded once. Sequencing input: peripheral blood. The sequence was obtained from a woman aged 55 to 70 with COVID-19, enrolled during active disease.

Written as DNA, the CDR3 is TGTGCCAGCAGCTTAATGGGGACGGCGGGAAAACGCGAGCAGTACTTC. Its protein is CASSLMGTAGKREQYF. The chain carries TRBV7-8 and TRBJ2-7; the D gene is possibly TRBD2 (6 bases). The CDR3 spans 16 residues. The ends were cut back, 2 bases at V and 6 bases at J, with 20 bases in the middle. Looked up from germline, CDR1 is SGHVS and CDR2 is FQNEAQ.